The 15 T cell receptor beta chains listed next were all sequenced from one sample in a study of molecular identifiers for immune sequencing clone quantification. TCRdb fed the PCR reads into MiXCR, producing one record per CDR3 protein. The table includes 50,000 to 70,000 distinct CDR3 sequences, 15% to 20% detected once. Input material: naive CD8+ T cells from blood, with Jurkat cell RNA spiked in. The subset: FACS-sorted CD8+CD4-CCR7+CD45RA+ naive T cells. The receptors come from a human donor in good health. Some libraries in this study had Jurkat cell RNA spiked in.

The chain links TRBV4-1 to TRBJ2-7; 7 bases fit TRBD2. The V gene end was trimmed by 3 bases and the J gene end by 0 bases; junction bases not matched to a gene: 5. This CDR3 has 15 amino acids. Germline V gene lookup returns CDR1 MGHRA and CDR2 YSYEKL. The CDR3 is CASSHRSSGSYEQYF. The DNA of the CDR3 is TGCGCCAGCAGCCACCGCTCTAGCGGCTCCTACGAGCAGTACTTC.

A remark on this clonotype: A much larger clone lies a single base off, so this may be a read error. CDR3 nucleotides: TGTGCCAGCAGCCAATATATTGCCTGCGAGCAGTACTTC. It is translated as CASSQYIACEQYF. This rearrangement joins TRBV3-1 to TRBJ2-7; D gene uncertain. There are 13 residues in the CDR3. V was clipped by 2 bases and J by 6 bases, with 11 bases between them. CDR1 is LGHDT, CDR2 YNNKEL, per germline (reference sequence).

This clonotype was seen ten or more times. The chain uses TRBV2 and TRBJ2-1; D might be TRBD2 (5 bases). The CDR3 sequence is 16 residues long. Germline CDR1 reads SNHLY; CDR2 reads FYNNEI. The V end lost 3 bases, the J end lost 0 bases, and 12 bases lay between the germline ends. For the CDR3, the DNA is TGTGCCAGCAGTGAGGAGCGGACGAGCTCCTACAATGAGCAGTTCTTC. This translates into CASSEERTSSYNEQFF.

The table lists this clonotype with a count of one. A much larger clonotype is one base distant, so this may be a read error. Because it lacks the conserved phenylalanine or tryptophan at the end, this CDR3 is likely a read error. The chain is built from TRBV7-8 and TRBJ1-5; 7 positions agree with TRBD1. This CDR3 has 16 residues. Germline loops: CDR1 SGHVS, CDR2 FQNEAQ. The ends lost 4 bases at V and 0 bases at J; junction bases unmatched: 6. The CDR3 nucleotides are TGTGCCAGCAGCTACCGGGACAGCTATAGCAATCAGCCCCAGCATTCT. Amino acid sequence: CASSYRDSYSNQPQHS.

This clonotype was seen repeatedly, ten times or more. The chain has TRBV20-1 and TRBJ2-1; TRBD2 agrees at 9 bases. The V segment lost 6 bases and the J segment 6 bases; nucleotides outside the gene matches: 15. CDR1 is DFQATT, CDR2 SNEGSKA, per germline (reference sequence). There are 16 residues in the CDR3. CDR3 loop: CSAILFPGLAVNEQFF. CDR3 in DNA: TGCAGTGCAATACTATTCCCGGGACTAGCAGTCAATGAGCAGTTCTTC.

On this clonotype: This may be a read error, as it is one base from a much larger clone. V usage is TRBV10-3 and J usage is TRBJ2-3; 12 nucleotides match TRBD2. V lost 6 bases, J lost 0 bases, and 4 bases stayed unmatched. CDR1 ENHRY and CDR2 SYGVKD come from the germline V gene. The CDR3 has 16 amino acids. The CDR3 region is CAIRAGTSGSTDTQYF. The CDR3 bases are TGTGCCATCAGAGCCGGGACTAGCGGGAGCACAGATACGCAGTATTTT.

The genes are TRBV29-1 and TRBJ2-1; D gene uncertain. Germline assignment: CDR1 SQVTM and CDR2 ANQGSEA. This CDR3 has 13 residues. Trimming shortened V by 6 bases and J by 0 bases, and 9 bases separated the two germline ends. This CDR3 reads CSVPAGSYNEQFF. The CDR3 DNA follows: TGCAGCGTACCGGCAGGCTCCTACAATGAGCAGTTCTTC.

This clonotype was picked up a small number of times. This may be a read error: a much more frequent sequence differs by one nucleotide. The chain has TRBV27 and TRBJ2-3; D is perhaps TRBD1 (6 bases). Germline-derived CDR1 and CDR2 are MNHEY and SMNVEV (reference sequence). The CDR3 consists of 13 residues. The CDR3, as DNA: TGTGCCAGCAGTTATGGGGGCACAAATACGCAGTATTTT. This translates into CASSYGGTNTQYF.

In this sample, this clonotype turned up many times. This chain links TRBV29-1 with TRBJ2-3; TRBD1 might be the D (6 bases). Germline V gene data show CDR1 as SQVTM and CDR2 as ANQGSEA. The CDR3 loop spans 13 amino acids. V was pared by 4 bases and J by 2 bases, with 10 bases between. The CDR3, as DNA: TGCAGCGTTGCCCAGGGGCCCACAGATACGCAGTATTTT. Translated, it gives CSVAQGPTDTQYF.

This clonotype was seen a handful of times. J is TRBJ2-1 and V is TRBV13, with 7 nucleotides matching TRBD2. Germline trimming cut 5 bases from V and 2 bases from J; bases unmatched to any gene: 6. The CDR3 length is 15 residues. CDR1 and CDR2 (germline): PRHDT, FYEKMQ (reference sequence). This chain's CDR3 is CASSPGLPPYNEQFF. CDR3 DNA: TGTGCCAGCAGCCCGGGACTACCTCCCTACAATGAGCAGTTCTTC.

Notes on this clonotype: One end of the junction is discordant with germline, which a read error may explain. This chain links TRBV19 with TRBJ2-7; 10 bases align to TRBD1. This CDR3 region has 14 residues. Germline assignment: CDR1 LNHDA and CDR2 SQIVND (reference sequence). CDR3 sequence (DNA): TGTGCCAGTAGTTGGACAGGGGGTAGGAGCGAGCAGCACTTC. Translated, it gives CASSWTGGRSEQHF.

This clonotype was recorded at least ten times. This sequence joins TRBV6-2 or TRBV6-3 and TRBJ1-1; perhaps TRBD1 as D (5 bases). The ends were cut back, 2 bases at V and 0 bases at J, with 10 bases in the middle. The CDR3 covers 15 residues. The germline CDR1 and CDR2 sequences are MNHEY and SVGEGT. CDR3 region: CASSYGTVMNTEAFF. DNA for the CDR3: TGTGCCAGCAGTTACGGGACGGTGATGAACACTGAAGCTTTCTTT.

This clonotype was detected many times. This chain connects TRBV3-1 to TRBJ2-1, with 9 positions matching TRBD2. The germline V gene has CDR1 LGHDT and CDR2 YNNKEL (reference sequence). The CDR3 contains 18 residues. V lost 6 bases, J lost 1 base, and 13 bases stayed unmatched. The CDR3 region has the DNA TGTGCCAGCAGGGCTAGCGGGACGCTACTAGGATCCTACAATGAGCAGTTCTTC. It translates to CASRASGTLLGSYNEQFF.

This clonotype has ten or more counts. This sequence joins TRBV5-1 and TRBJ2-7, with 14 bases lining up with TRBD2. Germline V gene lookup returns CDR1 SGHRS and CDR2 YFSETQ. The CDR3 contains 15 residues. J lost 5 bases, V lost 4 bases, and 5 bases had no gene match. The CDR3 spells CASSPGLAGANEQYF. For the CDR3, the DNA is TGCGCCAGCAGCCCGGGACTAGCGGGAGCAAACGAGCAGTACTTC.

At least ten counts were recorded for this clonotype. V and J are TRBV19 and TRBJ2-7, with D possibly matching TRBD2 (5 bases). Germline CDR1 LNHDA, CDR2 SQIVND (reference sequence). CDR3 length: 14 amino acids. The ends were cut back, 3 bases at V and 4 bases at J, with 13 bases in the middle. The CDR3 protein is CASSMSLAVYEQYF. The CDR3 DNA reads as TGTGCCAGTAGTATGTCCCTAGCAGTGTACGAGCAGTACTTC.